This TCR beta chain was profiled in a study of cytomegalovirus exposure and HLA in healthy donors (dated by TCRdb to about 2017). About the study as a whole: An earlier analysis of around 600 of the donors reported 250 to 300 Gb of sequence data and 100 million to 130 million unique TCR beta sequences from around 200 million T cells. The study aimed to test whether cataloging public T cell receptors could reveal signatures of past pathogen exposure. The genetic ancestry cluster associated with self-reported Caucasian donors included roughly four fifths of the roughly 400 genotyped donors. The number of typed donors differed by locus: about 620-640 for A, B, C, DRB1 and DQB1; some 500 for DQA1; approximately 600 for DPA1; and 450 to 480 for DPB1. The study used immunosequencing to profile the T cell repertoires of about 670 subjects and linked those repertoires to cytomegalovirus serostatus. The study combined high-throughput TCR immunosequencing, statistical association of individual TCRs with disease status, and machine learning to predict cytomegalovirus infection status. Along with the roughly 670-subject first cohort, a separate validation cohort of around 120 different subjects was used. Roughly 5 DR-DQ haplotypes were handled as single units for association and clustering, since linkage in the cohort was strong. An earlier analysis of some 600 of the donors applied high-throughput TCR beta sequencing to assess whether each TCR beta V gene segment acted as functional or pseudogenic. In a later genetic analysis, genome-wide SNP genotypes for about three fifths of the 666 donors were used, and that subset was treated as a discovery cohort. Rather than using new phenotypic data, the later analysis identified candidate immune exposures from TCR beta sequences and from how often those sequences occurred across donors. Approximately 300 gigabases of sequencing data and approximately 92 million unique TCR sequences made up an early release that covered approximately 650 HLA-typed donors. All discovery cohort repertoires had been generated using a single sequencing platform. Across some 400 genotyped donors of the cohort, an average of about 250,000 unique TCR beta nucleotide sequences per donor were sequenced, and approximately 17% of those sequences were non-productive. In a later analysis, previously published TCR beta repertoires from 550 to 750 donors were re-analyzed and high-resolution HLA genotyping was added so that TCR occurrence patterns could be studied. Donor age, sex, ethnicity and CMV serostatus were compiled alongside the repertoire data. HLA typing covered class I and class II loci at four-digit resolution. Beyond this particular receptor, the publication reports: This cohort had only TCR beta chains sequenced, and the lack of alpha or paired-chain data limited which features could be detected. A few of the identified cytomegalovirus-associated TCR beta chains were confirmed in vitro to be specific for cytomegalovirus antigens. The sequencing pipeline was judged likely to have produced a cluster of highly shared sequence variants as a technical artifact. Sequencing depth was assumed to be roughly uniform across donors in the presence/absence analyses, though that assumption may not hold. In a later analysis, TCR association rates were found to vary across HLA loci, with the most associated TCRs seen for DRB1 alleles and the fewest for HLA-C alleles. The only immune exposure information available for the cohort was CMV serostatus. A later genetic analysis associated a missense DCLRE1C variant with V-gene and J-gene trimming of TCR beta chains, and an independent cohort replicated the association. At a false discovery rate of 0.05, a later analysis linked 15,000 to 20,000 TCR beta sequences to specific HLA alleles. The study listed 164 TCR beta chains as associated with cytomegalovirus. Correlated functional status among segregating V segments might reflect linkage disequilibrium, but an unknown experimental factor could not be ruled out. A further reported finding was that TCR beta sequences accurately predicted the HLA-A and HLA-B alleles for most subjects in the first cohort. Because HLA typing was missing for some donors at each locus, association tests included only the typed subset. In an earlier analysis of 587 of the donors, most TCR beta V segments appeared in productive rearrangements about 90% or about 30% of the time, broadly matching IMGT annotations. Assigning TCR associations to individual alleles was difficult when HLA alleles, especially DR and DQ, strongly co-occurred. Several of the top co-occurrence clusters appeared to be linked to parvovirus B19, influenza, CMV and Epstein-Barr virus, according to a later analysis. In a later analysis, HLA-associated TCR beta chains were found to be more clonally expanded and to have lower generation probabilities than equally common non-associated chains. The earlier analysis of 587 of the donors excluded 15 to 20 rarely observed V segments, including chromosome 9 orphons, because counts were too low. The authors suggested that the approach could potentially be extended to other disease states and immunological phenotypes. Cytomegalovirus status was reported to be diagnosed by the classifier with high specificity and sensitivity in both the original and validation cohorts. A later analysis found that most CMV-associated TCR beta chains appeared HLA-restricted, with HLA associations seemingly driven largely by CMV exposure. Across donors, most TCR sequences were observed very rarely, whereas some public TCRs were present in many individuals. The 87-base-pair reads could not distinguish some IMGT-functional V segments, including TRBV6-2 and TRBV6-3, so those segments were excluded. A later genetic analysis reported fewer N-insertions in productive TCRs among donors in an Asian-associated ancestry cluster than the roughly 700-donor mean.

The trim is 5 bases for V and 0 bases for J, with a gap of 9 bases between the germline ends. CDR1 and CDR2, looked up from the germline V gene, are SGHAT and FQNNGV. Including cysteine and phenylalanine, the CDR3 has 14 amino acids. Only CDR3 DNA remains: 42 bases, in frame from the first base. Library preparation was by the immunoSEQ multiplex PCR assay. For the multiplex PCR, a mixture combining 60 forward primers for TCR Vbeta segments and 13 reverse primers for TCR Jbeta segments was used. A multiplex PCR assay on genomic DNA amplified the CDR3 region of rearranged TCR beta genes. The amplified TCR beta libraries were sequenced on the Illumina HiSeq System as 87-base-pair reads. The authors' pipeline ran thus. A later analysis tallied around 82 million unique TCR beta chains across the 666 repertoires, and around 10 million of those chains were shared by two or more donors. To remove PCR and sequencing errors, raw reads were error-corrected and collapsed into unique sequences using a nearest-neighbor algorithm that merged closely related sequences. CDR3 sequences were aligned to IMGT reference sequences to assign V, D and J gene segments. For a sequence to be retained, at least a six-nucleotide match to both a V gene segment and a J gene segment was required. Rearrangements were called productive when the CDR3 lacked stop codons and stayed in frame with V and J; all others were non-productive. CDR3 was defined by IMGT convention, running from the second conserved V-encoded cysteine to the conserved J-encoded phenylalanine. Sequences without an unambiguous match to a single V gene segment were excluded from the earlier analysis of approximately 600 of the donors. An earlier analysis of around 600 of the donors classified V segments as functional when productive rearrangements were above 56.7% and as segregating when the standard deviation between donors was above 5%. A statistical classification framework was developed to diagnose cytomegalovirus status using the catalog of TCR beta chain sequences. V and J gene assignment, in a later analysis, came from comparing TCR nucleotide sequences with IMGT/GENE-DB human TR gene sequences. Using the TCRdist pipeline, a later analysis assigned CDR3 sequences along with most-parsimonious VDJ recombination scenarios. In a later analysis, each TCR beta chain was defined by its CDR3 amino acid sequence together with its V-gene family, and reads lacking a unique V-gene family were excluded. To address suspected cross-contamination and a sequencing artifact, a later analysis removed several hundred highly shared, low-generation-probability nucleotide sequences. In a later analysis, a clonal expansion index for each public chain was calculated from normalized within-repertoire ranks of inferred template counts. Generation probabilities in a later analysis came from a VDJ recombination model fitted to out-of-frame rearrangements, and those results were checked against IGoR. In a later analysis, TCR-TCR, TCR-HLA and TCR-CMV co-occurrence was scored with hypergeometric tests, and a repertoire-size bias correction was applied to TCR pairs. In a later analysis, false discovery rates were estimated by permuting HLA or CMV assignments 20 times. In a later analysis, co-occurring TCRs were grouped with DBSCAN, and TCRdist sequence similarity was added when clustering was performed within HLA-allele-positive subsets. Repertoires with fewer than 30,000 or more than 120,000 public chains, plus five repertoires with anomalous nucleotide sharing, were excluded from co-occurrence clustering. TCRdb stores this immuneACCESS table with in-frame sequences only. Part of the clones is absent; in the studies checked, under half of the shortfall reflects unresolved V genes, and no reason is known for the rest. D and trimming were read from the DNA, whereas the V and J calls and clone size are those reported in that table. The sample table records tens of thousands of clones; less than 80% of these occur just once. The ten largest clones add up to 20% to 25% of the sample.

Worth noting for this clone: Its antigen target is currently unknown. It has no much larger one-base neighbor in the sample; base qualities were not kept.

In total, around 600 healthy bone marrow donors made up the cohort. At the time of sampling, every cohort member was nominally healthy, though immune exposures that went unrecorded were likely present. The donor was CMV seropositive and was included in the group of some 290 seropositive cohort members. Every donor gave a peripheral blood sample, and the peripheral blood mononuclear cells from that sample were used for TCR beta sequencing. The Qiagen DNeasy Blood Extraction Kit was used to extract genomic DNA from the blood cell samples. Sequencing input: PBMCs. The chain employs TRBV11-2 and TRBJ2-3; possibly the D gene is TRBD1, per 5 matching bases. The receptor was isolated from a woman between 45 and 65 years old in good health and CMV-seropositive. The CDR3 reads CASSQGVSTDTQYF. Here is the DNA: TGTGCCAGCAGCCAGGGCGTGAGCACAGATACGCAGTATTTT.